A selection of T cell receptor beta chains follows, all from one sample in a study of CD8 T cells in Susac syndrome. Via MiXCR, TCRdb re-called the immunoSEQ multiplex PCR reads, giving one row per CDR3 protein. The sample includes a few hundred thousand distinct CDR3 sequences, roughly 93% of them seen just once. The sample comprised CD4+ T cells from PBMCs. The source is a human donor with multiple sclerosis. Both conserved end residues are part of each CDR3. Each record gives: J gene, V gene, D gene, CDR3 DNA, CDR3 protein. D genes are given only for firm matches.

>TRBJ2-1|TRBV15|TRBD2
TGTGCCACCAGCAGAGATTTTGGCGGGAGCGACAATGAGCAGTTCTTC
CATSRDFGGSDNEQFF
>TRBJ2-1|TRBV2|-
TGTGCCAGCCTTTCGTCCCCGTCCGGTTACAATGAGCAGTTCTTC
CASLSSPSGYNEQFF
>TRBJ1-1|TRBV2|-
TGTGCCAGCAGACTGGATGGGTCCGCAGCTTTCTTT
CASRLDGSAAFF
>TRBJ2-5|TRBV5-1|-
TGCGCCAGCAGCTTGGGAAAGATTCAGGATTTGGTAGAGACCCAGTACTTC
CASSLGKIQDLVETQYF
>TRBJ2-1|TRBV3-1|-
TGTGCCAGCAGCCAACAGGCTGACTTCTATTACAATGAGCAGTTCTTC
CASSQQADFYYNEQFF
>TRBJ2-1|TRBV19|-
TGTGCCAGTAGTATAGATCTATCTAGCGGGACAGGTGAGCAGTTCTTC
CASSIDLSSGTGEQFF
>TRBJ2-1|TRBV14|-
TGTGCCAGCAGCCAAGAGCTTTACAATGAGCAGTTCTTC
CASSQELYNEQFF
>TRBJ2-1|TRBV5-1|-
TGCGCCAGCAGCAGGGCCCCCACCAGGCCTGTCTATGAGCAGTTCTTC
CASSRAPTRPVYEQFF
>TRBJ1-5|TRBV12-3/TRBV12-4|-
TGTGCCAGCACCCTTGGAGGGAGCAATCAGCCCCAGCATTTT
CASTLGGSNQPQHF
>TRBJ1-2|TRBV27|-
TGTGCCAGCAGTCTCCTCTCCGTGGGGGATGGCTACACCTTC
CASSLLSVGDGYTF
>TRBJ1-2|TRBV7-2|TRBD1
TGTGCCAGCAGCTCAGAAAGACAGGGCGTCGATGGCTACACCTTC
CASSSERQGVDGYTF
>TRBJ2-2|TRBV3-1|-
TGTGCCAGCAGCCAGATGGGACTCGTCACCGGGGAGCTGTTTTTT
CASSQMGLVTGELFF
>TRBJ2-1|TRBV15|TRBD2
TGTGCCACCAGCCTACCCCCGGCCGGGAGGGGATCCTACAATGAGCAGTTCTTC
CATSLPPAGRGSYNEQFF
>TRBJ2-7|TRBV30|-
TGTGCCTGGAGCGATGACAGTGCCTACGAGCAGTACTTC
CAWSDDSAYEQYF
>TRBJ1-6|TRBV27|-
TGTGCCAGCAGTAACCTGGACGGATCTTCACCCCTCCACTTT
CASSNLDGSSPLHF
>TRBJ2-2|TRBV20-1|-
TGCAGTGCTAGAGATATACAAAACACCGGGGAGCTGTTTTTT
CSARDIQNTGELFF
>TRBJ1-4|TRBV5-1|-
TGCGCCAGCCGCGGAACAGCTAGTAATGAAAAACTGTTTTTT
CASRGTASNEKLFF